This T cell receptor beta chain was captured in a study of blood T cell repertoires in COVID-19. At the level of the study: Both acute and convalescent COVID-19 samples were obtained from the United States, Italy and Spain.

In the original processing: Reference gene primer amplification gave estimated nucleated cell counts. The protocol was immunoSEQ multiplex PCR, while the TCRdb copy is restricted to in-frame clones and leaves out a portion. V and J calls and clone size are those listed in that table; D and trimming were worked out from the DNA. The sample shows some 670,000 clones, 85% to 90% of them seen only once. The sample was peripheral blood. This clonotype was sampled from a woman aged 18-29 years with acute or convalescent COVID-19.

The CDR3 loop is CASSIQGTNEKLFF. The CDR3 DNA follows: TGCGCCAGCAGCATACAGGGAACTAATGAAAAACTGTTTTTT. The gene calls are TRBV5-1 and TRBJ1-4; a possible D gene is TRBD1 (6 bases). The CDR3 is 14 amino acids. V shed 4 bases and J shed 1 base, with 8 bases lying between them. Germline CDR1 and CDR2: SGHRS and YFSETQ.